Following are 30 T cell receptor beta chains from one sample sequenced in a study of T cell repertoires in ileal Crohn's disease. Only in-frame clones appear in the TCRdb table, and some are missing; sequencing was by immunoSEQ multiplex PCR. The sample holds about 9,600 clones, 76% seen once. The sequenced material came from ileal tissue. These receptors were obtained from an adult with Crohn's disease.

CDR3 sequence reads: CASSVGTSGATDTQYF. Here the CDR3 DNA reads TGCGCCAGCAGCGTCGGGACTAGCGGGGCCACAGATACGCAGTATTTT. The gene calls are TRBV5-1 and TRBJ2-3, with TRBD2 identical over 13 bases. The germline V gene has CDR1 SGHRS and CDR2 YFSETQ. The CDR3 sequence is 16 residues long. Trimming took 4 bases from V and 2 from J; bases not matched to a gene: 4.

The chain uses TRBV30 and TRBJ2-3, with D tentatively TRBD1 (5 bases). V was trimmed by 0 bases and J by 0 bases, leaving 10 bases between them. Germline CDR1 is GTSNPN and CDR2 is SVGIG (reference sequence). The CDR3 contains 15 residues. This chain's CDR3 is CAWSVGLISTDTQYF. The CDR3 coding sequence is TGTGCCTGGAGTGTGGGGCTTATTAGCACAGATACGCAGTATTTT.

The genes are TRBV6-1 and TRBJ2-3; a possible D gene is TRBD1 (5 bases). Germline V lookup: CDR1 MNHNS, CDR2 SASEGT. CDR3 length: 14 residues. V gave up 6 bases and J gave up 0 bases, with 10 bases separating them. CDR3 coding DNA: TGTGCCAGCAGCCAACAGGCAAGCACAGATACGCAGTATTTT. Encoded protein: CASSQQASTDTQYF.

The chain recombines TRBV7-2 with TRBJ2-7; 9 bases fit TRBD2. Per germline, CDR1 SGHTA and CDR2 FQGNSA. Trimming took 5 bases from V and 0 from J; bases not matched to a gene: 5. This CDR3 contains 15 residues. Here the CDR3 reads CASSRRGLASYEQYF. CDR3 nucleotide sequence: TGTGCCAGCAGCCGTAGGGGACTAGCCTCCTACGAGCAGTACTTC.

The chain combines TRBV30 with TRBJ2-1; perhaps TRBD1 as D (5 bases). CDR1 GTSNPN and CDR2 SVGIG come from the germline V gene (reference sequence). The CDR3 contains 14 residues. V lost 8 bases to trimming and J lost 0 bases, with 14 bases between them. The DNA of the CDR3 is TGTGCCCTATTAAGACAGAGCTCCTACAATGAGCAGTTCTTC. Translation gives CALLRQSSYNEQFF.

V gene TRBV30 combines with J gene TRBJ1-1, with D uncertain. Germline CDR1 and CDR2: GTSNPN and SVGIG (reference sequence). The CDR3 totals 12 residues. V was shortened by 3 bases and J by 4 bases, with 9 bases between the two germline ends. CDR3 loop: CAWSGSSTEAFF. The CDR3 DNA reads as TGTGCCTGGAGCGGGTCCAGCACTGAAGCTTTCTTT.

The chain recombines TRBV2 with TRBJ1-5; no definite D call. Germline values: CDR1 SNHLY, CDR2 FYNNEI. Trimming took 1 base from V and 5 from J, leaving 21 bases between them. This CDR3 is 18 amino acids long. The CDR3 sequence: CASSEVLFWENEHQPQHF. The CDR3 coding sequence is TGTGCCAGCAGTGAAGTCCTTTTTTGGGAGAACGAGCATCAGCCCCAGCATTTT.

The V gene is TRBV11-2, the J gene TRBJ2-1; 7 bases fit TRBD2. Germline V gene sequence: CDR1 SGHAT, CDR2 FQNNGV. The CDR3 is 16 residues long. Trimming cost V 5 bases and J 0 bases; bases outside gene matches: 7. CDR3 sequence reads: CASSGTSVSSYNEQFF. CDR3 DNA: TGTGCCAGCAGCGGAACTAGCGTTAGCTCCTACAATGAGCAGTTCTTC.

V is TRBV5-4 and J is TRBJ2-5, with D possibly matching TRBD1 (5 bases). CDR1 SGHNT and CDR2 YYREEE come from the germline V gene (reference sequence). Trimming shortened V by 1 base and J by 5 bases, and 9 bases separated the two germline ends. The CDR3 loop spans 13 amino acids. The CDR3 sequence: CASSLQGAETQYF. CDR3 DNA sequence: TGTGCCAGCAGCTTGCAGGGTGCGGAGACCCAGTACTTC.

J is TRBJ1-1 and V is TRBV2; D is possibly TRBD1 (6 bases). V lost 2 bases, J lost 5 bases, and 15 bases lay in between. The CDR3 runs 15 residues. CDR1 and CDR2 from the germline V gene are SNHLY and FYNNEI. CDR3 loop: CASSELIRGATEAFF. The DNA for the CDR3 is TGTGCCAGCAGTGAATTGATTCGGGGGGCAACTGAAGCTTTCTTT. The entire variable domain, with the rest obtained from reference TRBV2 and TRBJ1-1, is as follows: EPEVTQTPSHQVTQMGQEVILRCVPISNHLYFYWYRQILGQKVEFLVSFYNNEISEKSEIFDDQFSVERPDGSNFTLKIRSTKLEDSAMYFCASSELIRGATEAFFGQGTRLTVV.

The chain carries TRBV11-2 and TRBJ2-5, with 11 bases that match TRBD2. Losses at the gene ends were 3 bases for V and 4 bases for J; bases not matched to a gene: 10. CDR1 is SGHAT, CDR2 FQNNGV, per germline. The CDR3 length is 17 residues. The CDR3 region has the DNA TGTGCCAGCAGCTTGAGTAGCGGGGGGGCGGTTGGAGAGACCCAGTACTTC. It translates to CASSLSSGGAVGETQYF.

J is TRBJ2-7 and V is TRBV18; 7 positions agree with TRBD1. CDR3 length: 14 amino acids. Germline V gene sequence: CDR1 KGHSH, CDR2 LQKENI. V lost 4 bases, J lost 4 bases, and 7 bases stayed unmatched. This CDR3 is CASSQDRQGYEQYF. The DNA of the CDR3 is TGTGCCAGCTCACAGGATCGACAGGGTTACGAGCAGTACTTC. Together with reference TRBV18 and TRBJ2-7, the CDR3 gives the full variable domain: NAGVMQNPRHLVRRRGQEARLRCSPMKGHSHVYWYRQLPEEGLKFMVYLQKENIIDESGMPKERFSAEFPKEGPSILRIQQVVRGDSAAYFCASSQDRQGYEQYFGPGTRLTVT.

The rearrangement uses TRBV11-3 and TRBJ2-7; a possible D gene is TRBD1 (5 bases). This CDR3 spans 16 amino acids. Trimming cost V 2 bases and J 1 base, with 15 bases left between them. Germline CDR1 SGHNT, CDR2 YENEEA. CDR3 protein: CASSLIQGTGSYEQYF. In DNA, the CDR3 is TGTGCCAGCAGCTTAATTCAGGGAACAGGTTCCTACGAGCAGTACTTC.

The J gene is TRBJ1-4, the V gene TRBV30; D remains unclear. Trimming took 1 base from V and 5 from J, leaving 11 bases between them. This CDR3 is 14 amino acids long. CDR1 GTSNPN and CDR2 SVGIG come from the germline V gene (reference sequence). CDR3 DNA: TGTGCCTGGAGTGGTGGCTTCTTAAATGAAAAACTGTTTTTT. Translated, it gives CAWSGGFLNEKLFF.

V gene TRBV27 combines with J gene TRBJ2-7, with no clear D. The CDR3 spans 13 residues. Per the germline V gene, CDR1 is MNHEY and CDR2 is SMNVEV (reference sequence). V lost 2 bases and J 0 bases, leaving 5 bases between the germline ends. DNA for the CDR3: TGTGCCAGCAGTTTAGGCCTCTCCTACGAGCAGTACTTC. It encodes CASSLGLSYEQYF.

This chain joins TRBV4-3 and TRBJ2-3; D perhaps matches TRBD2 (5 bases). There are 15 residues in the CDR3. V lost 3 bases and J lost 3, with 13 bases in between. Germline V CDR1 and CDR2: LGHNA, YSLEER. The CDR3: CASSHMRAGTDTQYF. In DNA form, the CDR3 reads TGCGCCAGCAGCCACATGAGGGCAGGTACAGATACGCAGTATTTT.

The J gene is TRBJ1-5, the V gene TRBV2; 10 bases map to TRBD1. Germline V gene data show CDR1 as SNHLY and CDR2 as FYNNEI. The CDR3 contains 15 residues. After removal of 6 bases from V and 4 bases from J, the junction contained 6 bases not matched to a gene. The CDR3 sequence is CASRGRTGGNQPQHF. Written as DNA, the CDR3 is TGTGCCAGCAGGGGCCGGACAGGGGGAAATCAGCCCCAGCATTTT.

This clone was seen a handful of times. CDR3 residues: CASSRGRGTDTQYF. CDR3 coding DNA: TGTGCCAGCAGTCGTGGCAGGGGCACAGATACGCAGTATTTT. The chain has TRBV5-4 and TRBJ2-3; weak D call: TRBD1 (5 bases). Trimming pared 5 bases from V and 1 base from J, leaving 11 bases between. CDR3 length: 14 amino acids. The germline gives CDR1 SGHNT, CDR2 YYREEE (reference sequence). Filled out from reference TRBV5-4 and TRBJ2-3, the complete variable domain reads ETGVTQSPTHLIKTRGQQVTLRCSSQSGHNTVSWYQQALGQGPQFIFQYYREEENGRGNFPPRFSGLQFPNYSSELNVNALELDDSALYLCASSRGRGTDTQYFGPGTRLTVL.

This clone was observed a handful of times. The rearrangement joins TRBV28 to TRBJ1-2, with 7 nucleotides matching TRBD1. This CDR3 spans 12 amino acids. CDR1 MDHEN and CDR2 SYDVKM come from the germline V gene. With V trimmed by 7 bases and J by 7 bases, 6 bases remained unmatched. CDR3 protein: CASIRQGGGYTF. The CDR3, as DNA: TGTGCCAGCATCCGTCAGGGGGGTGGCTACACCTTC.

The chain employs TRBV7-2 and TRBJ2-1; 9 positions match TRBD2. CDR1 is SGHTA, CDR2 FQGNSA, per germline. V dropped 5 bases and J dropped 9; count of bases not matched to a gene: 5. This CDR3 region has 13 residues. CDR3 region: CASSPGLAFEQFF. The CDR3 DNA reads TGTGCCAGCAGCCCGGGACTAGCTTTTGAGCAGTTCTTC.

This chain links TRBV11-1 with TRBJ1-1; D unresolved. Germline loops: CDR1 SGHAT, CDR2 FQDESV (reference sequence). CDR3 length: 13 residues. V lost 4 bases to trimming and J lost 5 bases, with 11 bases between them. The DNA for the CDR3 is TGTGCCAGCAGCTCCTGGGAGGGTACTGAAGCTTTCTTT. It specifies CASSSWEGTEAFF.

This chain connects TRBV4-2 to TRBJ1-1; 9 bases are shared with TRBD1. V was pared by 1 base and J by 4 bases, with 4 bases of the junction left unmatched. Germline V gene sequence: CDR1 LGHNA, CDR2 YNFKEQ. The CDR3 has 15 residues. CDR3 nucleotide sequence: TGTGCCAGCAGCCAAGCAAAGACAGGGGGCACTGAAGCTTTCTTT. Translated: CASSQAKTGGTEAFF.

V gene TRBV6-5 combines with J gene TRBJ1-1; unclear D gene. The CDR3 totals 13 residues. The germline CDR1 and CDR2 sequences are MNHEY and SVGAGI. Trimming removed 8 bases from V and 3 bases from J, with 13 bases in between. For the CDR3, the DNA is TGTGCCAGCCAACGCGGGCTGGACACTGAAGCTTTCTTT. Residues: CASQRGLDTEAFF.

The rearrangement uses TRBV5-4 and TRBJ2-5, with 8 bases matching TRBD1. The junction had 6 bases not matched to a gene; V was cut back by 0 bases and J by 2 bases. The CDR3 contains 16 residues. From germline, CDR1 is SGHNT and CDR2 YYREEE (reference sequence). CDR3 amino acids: CASSLGQRTGQETQYF. In DNA form, the CDR3 reads TGTGCCAGCAGCTTGGGCCAGAGGACAGGGCAAGAGACCCAGTACTTC.

The rearrangement joins TRBV5-5 to TRBJ2-7; D is possibly TRBD2 (6 bases). The CDR3 spans 15 residues. CDR1 and CDR2 from the germline V gene are SGHKS and YYEKEE (reference sequence). V was clipped by 0 bases and J by 5 bases, with 15 bases between them. The CDR3 spells CASSLATGEAHEQYF. Here the CDR3 DNA reads TGTGCCAGCAGCTTGGCCACCGGGGAGGCCCACGAGCAGTACTTC.

The chain is built from TRBV5-4 and TRBJ2-1; 12 bases are shared with TRBD2. CDR1 is SGHNT, CDR2 YYREEE, per germline (reference sequence). The V segment lost 6 bases and the J segment 3 bases; nucleotides outside the gene matches: 7. The CDR3 runs to 16 residues. CDR3 sequence: CASTSGGANLYNEQFF. The CDR3 DNA follows: TGTGCCAGCACTAGCGGGGGGGCGAATCTCTACAATGAGCAGTTCTTC.

This clone qualifies as large. The chain carries TRBV5-1 and TRBJ2-7; 11 positions agree with TRBD2. CDR1 and CDR2 from the germline V gene are SGHRS and YFSETQ. With V trimmed by 3 bases and J by 2 bases, 10 bases remained unmatched. This CDR3 region has 17 residues. The CDR3 loop reads CASSSAFTSGGTYEQYF. DNA of the CDR3: TGCGCCAGCAGCTCCGCCTTTACTAGCGGGGGAACCTACGAGCAGTACTTC.

V usage is TRBV4-1 and J usage is TRBJ1-5, with a weak D call TRBD1 (5 bases). The germline CDR1 and CDR2 sequences are MGHRA and YSYEKL. Trimming pared 4 bases from V and 3 bases from J, leaving 10 bases between. The CDR3 sequence is 14 residues long. The CDR3 nucleotides read TGCGCCAGCAGCCCGATAGGGGACAATCAGCCCCAGCATTTT. Translation gives CASSPIGDNQPQHF.

The chain carries TRBV7-9 and TRBJ1-2; TRBD1 matches at 9 bases. Germline assignment: CDR1 SEHNR and CDR2 FQNEAQ (reference sequence). This CDR3 spans 15 amino acids. V shed 1 base, J shed 5 bases, and the junction held 5 bases outside the gene matches. The CDR3 bases are TGTGCCAGCAGCTTAGGAACAGGGGGCGCTTATGGCTACACCTTC. Translating gives CASSLGTGGAYGYTF.

The chain employs TRBV28 and TRBJ2-5, with a possible D match to TRBD2 (6 bases). The germline V gene encodes CDR1 MDHEN and CDR2 SYDVKM. The V end lost 5 bases, the J end lost 7 bases, and 14 bases lay between the germline ends. This CDR3 spans 13 amino acids. CDR3 loop: CASSQRRAGTQYF. The CDR3 nucleotides are TGTGCCAGCAGTCAAAGGAGAGCGGGGACCCAGTACTTC.